This is a list of T cell receptor beta chains from one sample in a study of vaccination effects on CD4 cells after COVID-19. Their antigens remain unidentified. The repertoire was sequenced with immunoSEQ multiplex PCR; TCRdb's copy has only in-frame clones and lacks some. In the table there are tens of thousands of clones, roughly 60% of which are singletons. The specimen comprised CD4+ T cells from PBMCs cultured without peptide, sampled before COVID-19 vaccination. The source of these receptors is a human donor who received a COVID-19 vaccine. CDR3s include the opening cysteine and the closing phenylalanine or tryptophan. The D gene is left open where the match is weak. Where a row states a size, it is once, few, many or the class of an expanded clone; other rows omit it.

J,V,D,size,length,CDR3,DNA
TRBJ1-5,TRBV6-5,-,few,13,CASSYRDHQPQHF,TGTGCCAGCAGTTACAGGGATCATCAGCCCCAGCATTTT
TRBJ2-7,TRBV30,-,-,12,CAGRQASGEQYF,TGTGCCGGACGACAGGCTTCTGGGGAGCAGTACTTC
TRBJ1-5,TRBV5-4,-,-,14,CASSLAGGDQPQHF,TGTGCCAGCAGCTTGGCCGGCGGTGATCAGCCCCAGCATTTT
TRBJ1-6,TRBV18,-,-,14,CASSREGRGSALHF,TGTGCCAGCTCAAGAGAAGGGAGAGGTTCGGCCCTCCACTTT
TRBJ1-2,TRBV5-4,-,few,13,CASSSVRDYGYTF,TGTGCCAGCAGCTCGGTCAGGGACTATGGCTACACCTTC
TRBJ1-4,TRBV7-2,TRBD1,-,14,CASSFRGLDEKLFF,TGTGCCAGCAGCTTTAGGGGGCTTGACGAAAAACTGTTTTTT
TRBJ2-1,TRBV2,-,-,12,CASSELFNEQFF,TGTGCCAGCAGTGAACTGTTCAATGAGCAGTTCTTC
TRBJ2-1,TRBV18,TRBD1,-,15,CASSPGQGSYNEQFF,TGTGCCAGCTCACCGGGACAGGGGTCCTACAATGAGCAGTTCTTC
TRBJ1-2,TRBV7-9,-,-,12,CASSTEGYGYTF,TGTGCCAGCAGCACTGAAGGGTATGGCTACACCTTC
TRBJ2-3,TRBV7-2,TRBD1,-,15,CASNKGTGITDTQYF,TGTGCCAGCAACAAGGGGACAGGCATCACAGATACGCAGTATTTT
TRBJ1-3,TRBV10-3,-,few,15,CAISGTGRGGNTIYF,TGTGCCATCAGCGGAACAGGTCGGGGTGGAAACACCATATATTTT
TRBJ2-2,TRBV29-1,-,-,13,CSVALNEAGELFF,TGCAGCGTTGCCCTAAACGAAGCCGGGGAGCTGTTTTTT
TRBJ2-5,TRBV7-6,-,-,16,CASSPVAGMGQETQYF,TGTGCCAGCAGCCCGGTTGCGGGGATGGGGCAAGAGACCCAGTACTTC
TRBJ2-1,TRBV11-3,-,-,16,CASSQASWVPYNEQFF,TGTGCCAGCAGCCAAGCTAGCTGGGTCCCCTACAATGAGCAGTTCTTC
TRBJ1-4,TRBV29-1,-,-,13,CSVGGGRGEKLFF,TGCAGCGTGGGGGGCGGACGGGGGGAAAAACTGTTTTTT
TRBJ1-5,TRBV7-9,TRBD1,once,14,CASSRQGSNQPQHF,TGTGCCAGCAGTAGACAGGGAAGCAATCAGCCCCAGCATTTT
TRBJ1-4,TRBV5-5,-,-,16,CASSSSGRDGNEKLFF,TGTGCCAGCAGCTCCTCCGGTCGGGACGGGAATGAAAAACTGTTTTTT
TRBJ2-5,TRBV27,TRBD1,-,17,CASSTPSGTGGLGTQYF,TGTGCCAGCAGTACCCCCTCCGGGACAGGGGGCTTGGGGACCCAGTACTTC
TRBJ1-5,TRBV5-6,-,-,15,CASSLALYSNQPQHF,TGTGCCAGCAGCTTGGCACTCTATAGCAATCAGCCCCAGCATTTT
TRBJ2-7,TRBV27,-,-,13,CASGMQGTYEQYF,TGTGCCAGCGGTATGCAGGGGACCTACGAGCAGTACTTC
TRBJ1-5,TRBV18,-,-,15,CASSPDSIMNQPQHF,TGTGCCAGCTCACCCGACAGCATCATGAATCAGCCCCAGCATTTT
TRBJ2-1,TRBV7-2,-,-,12,CASSTRTAQQFF,TGTGCCAGCAGCACAAGAACCGCCCAGCAGTTCTTC
TRBJ1-2,TRBV7-6,-,-,14,CASSAIQARDGYTF,TGTGCCAGCAGCGCAATACAGGCAAGGGATGGCTACACCTTC
TRBJ2-5,TRBV7-9,-,-,16,CASSLGDRGIQETQYF,TGTGCCAGCAGCTTAGGTGATAGGGGGATTCAGGAGACCCAGTACTTC
TRBJ2-5,TRBV3-1/TRBV3-2,-,-,15,CASSQGGMYQETQYF,TGTGCCAGCAGCCAAGGGGGGATGTACCAAGAGACCCAGTACTTC
TRBJ1-2,TRBV19,TRBD1,-,17,CASSLGQGTYSNYGYTF,TGTGCCAGTAGCCTAGGACAGGGCACATACTCTAACTATGGCTACACCTTC
TRBJ2-1,TRBV7-9,TRBD2,-,15,CASSLALAGDWEQFF,TGTGCCAGCAGTCTGGCGCTAGCGGGGGACTGGGAGCAGTTCTTC
TRBJ2-7,TRBV25-1,-,few,13,CASSEGGTYEQYF,TGTGCCAGCAGTGAAGGGGGGACCTACGAGCAGTACTTC
TRBJ2-1,TRBV19,-,-,14,CASTGDRRYNEQFF,TGTGCCAGTACGGGGGACAGAAGATACAATGAGCAGTTCTTC
TRBJ1-4,TRBV3-1/TRBV3-2,TRBD1,-,13,CASSRDRVEKLFF,TGTGCCAGCAGCCGCGACAGGGTTGAAAAACTGTTTTTT
TRBJ1-2,TRBV19,-,-,11,CASSTREGYTF,TGTGCCAGTAGTACGCGCGAGGGCTACACCTTC
TRBJ2-7,TRBV10-1,TRBD2,once,16,CASSESSSGRFYEQYF,TGCGCCAGCAGTGAGTCGAGTAGCGGGAGGTTCTACGAGCAGTACTTC
TRBJ1-2,TRBV29-1,TRBD1,-,14,CSARSQGADYGYTF,TGCAGCGCTCGATCCCAGGGGGCGGACTATGGCTACACCTTC
TRBJ1-2,TRBV5-1,-,-,12,CASSSGRYGYTF,TGCGCCAGCAGCTCCGGACGATATGGCTACACCTTC
TRBJ2-4,TRBV9,TRBD1,few,15,CASSVGGTATGIQYF,TGTGCCAGCAGCGTAGGTGGGACAGCCACGGGGATTCAGTACTTC
TRBJ2-2,TRBV18,TRBD1,few,16,CASSPVAGGVAGELFF,TGTGCCAGCTCACCAGTGGCAGGGGGCGTCGCCGGGGAGCTGTTTTTT
TRBJ2-3,TRBV19,-,-,17,CATTRWRAEVGTDTQYF,TGTGCCACTACGAGGTGGCGGGCAGAGGTGGGCACAGATACGCAGTATTTT
TRBJ2-5,TRBV4-1,TRBD1,-,15,CASSQGQGARETQYF,TGCGCCAGCAGCCAAGGACAGGGGGCTAGGGAGACCCAGTACTTC
TRBJ2-3,TRBV5-1,TRBD2,few,17,CASSHGNSGRAGDTQYF,TGCGCCAGCAGCCACGGAAATAGCGGGAGGGCCGGAGATACGCAGTATTTT
TRBJ1-6,TRBV13,-,-,16,CASSLGPRIDNSPLHF,TGTGCCAGCAGCTTAGGACCGCGGATAGATAATTCACCCCTCCACTTT
TRBJ1-5,TRBV27,TRBD1,-,17,CASSLRTGGPVRQPQHF,TGTGCCAGCAGTCTACGGACAGGGGGGCCTGTGAGGCAGCCCCAGCATTTT
TRBJ2-7,TRBV13,TRBD2,-,17,CASSLWGGRAQSYEQYF,TGTGCCAGCAGCTTATGGGGCGGGAGGGCTCAGTCCTACGAGCAGTACTTC
TRBJ1-1,TRBV11-3,TRBD1,few,14,CASSLKGASTEAFF,TGTGCCAGCAGCTTAAAGGGGGCGAGCACTGAAGCTTTCTTT
TRBJ1-5,TRBV6-5,TRBD1,-,13,CASWTGGNQPQHF,TGTGCCAGCTGGACAGGGGGCAATCAGCCCCAGCATTTT
TRBJ1-5,TRBV19,-,-,14,CASNRGEGNQPQHF,TGTGCCTCGAACCGGGGTGAAGGCAATCAGCCCCAGCATTTT
TRBJ1-1,TRBV5-4,-,-,15,CASSQGRNMNTEAFF,TGTGCCAGCTCCCAGGGGCGCAACATGAACACTGAAGCTTTCTTT
TRBJ2-3,TRBV5-1,-,few,15,CASSGGPSSGDTQYF,TGCGCCAGCAGCGGGGGACCGTCGTCGGGAGATACGCAGTATTTT
TRBJ2-7,TRBV19,-,once,14,CASSIAGQSYEQYF,TGTGCCAGTAGTATAGCCGGACAATCATACGAGCAGTACTTC
TRBJ2-5,TRBV29-1,-,-,11,CSGGGDGTQYF,TGCAGCGGCGGTGGGGACGGGACCCAGTACTTC
TRBJ2-2,TRBV7-9,-,once,14,CASSHDTFSGELFF,TGTGCCAGCAGCCACGACACATTCTCCGGGGAGCTGTTTTTT
TRBJ2-7,TRBV5-6,TRBD1,-,15,CASSPPTGSSYEQYF,TGTGCCAGCAGCCCCCCGACAGGGAGCTCCTACGAGCAGTACTTC
TRBJ1-3,TRBV2,TRBD1,-,16,CASSEQGAQAGNTIYF,TGTGCCAGCAGTGAACAGGGGGCGCAAGCGGGAAACACCATATATTTT
TRBJ2-3,TRBV3-1/TRBV3-2,-,-,12,CASSQVGTSQYF,TGTGCCAGCAGCCAAGTCGGGACCTCGCAGTATTTT
TRBJ1-1,TRBV10-2,-,few,13,CASSRDSNTEAFF,TGCGCCAGCAGTAGAGATTCGAACACTGAAGCTTTCTTT
TRBJ2-3,TRBV15,TRBD2,-,15,CATSRTGTSSDTQYF,TGTGCCACCAGCAGAACCGGGACTAGCTCAGATACGCAGTATTTT
TRBJ2-1,TRBV24-1,TRBD1,-,16,CATSDAGQGVYNEQFF,TGTGCCACCAGTGATGCGGGACAGGGGGTATACAATGAGCAGTTCTTC
TRBJ1-2,TRBV5-1,-,-,14,CASSHQGPDYGYTF,TGCGCCAGCAGCCACCAAGGACCGGACTATGGCTACACCTTC